The 11 T cell receptor beta chains below all came from one sample that was sequenced in a study of cytotoxic CD8 clonotypes in ibrutinib-treated CLL (dated by TCRdb to the early 2020s). Libraries were made using the immunoSEQ multiplex PCR assay. TCRdb mirrors the immuneACCESS table, restricted to in-frame sequences. Some clones are absent from its copies; in checked studies, under half trace to an unresolved V gene, and the reason for the others is unknown. The sample table contains some 300,000 clones; only one count was recorded for around four fifths of them. The ten largest clonotypes hold 5% to 7% of the sample. The sample consisted of PBMCs, taken before ibrutinib treatment. Receptors were obtained from a human donor with chronic lymphocytic leukemia.

The rearrangement links TRBV5-8 to TRBJ1-5; no firm D call. CDR3 length: 17 residues. Germline V gene data show CDR1 as SGHTS and CDR2 as YDEGEE. The V gene lost 2 bases and the J gene lost 1 base, with 16 bases spanning the gap. The DNA of the CDR3 is TGTGCCAGCAGCTTATCCCTTGGACTTATCAGCAATCAGCCCCAGCATTTT. Its translation is CASSLSLGLISNQPQHF.

V and J are TRBV7-2 and TRBJ2-7, with D uncertain. The CDR3 consists of 14 residues. The germline V gene encodes CDR1 SGHTA and CDR2 FQGNSA. V lost 4 bases, J lost 1 base, and 11 bases lay in between. The CDR3, as DNA: TGTGCCAGCAGCTACCGGTGGGCATCCTACGAGCAGTACTTC. It codes for CASSYRWASYEQYF.

The J gene is TRBJ2-2, the V gene TRBV7-6, with D perhaps being TRBD1 or TRBD2 (5 bases each). The germline V gene encodes CDR1 SGHVS and CDR2 FNYEAQ. V was trimmed by 2 bases and J by 6 bases, leaving 22 bases between them. The CDR3 runs to 18 residues. The CDR3 DNA follows: TGTGCCAGCAGCTTAAGCTTCATTTGGGGGTTGTTTTCCGGGGAGCTGTTTTTT. Its protein product is CASSLSFIWGLFSGELFF.

The genes are TRBV30 and TRBJ2-7; TRBD1 agrees at 8 bases. From germline, CDR1 is GTSNPN and CDR2 SVGIG (reference sequence). The length of the CDR3 is 14 residues. Trimming cost V 1 base and J 1 base; bases outside gene matches: 3. The CDR3 sequence is CAWSADRVSYEQYF. CDR3 coding DNA: TGTGCCTGGAGTGCGGACAGGGTGTCCTACGAGCAGTACTTC.

This clone appeared a single time. The chain links TRBV30 to TRBJ2-7; tentative D call: TRBD2 (6 bases). The CDR3 consists of 12 residues. The V gene's germline CDR1 is GTSNPN and CDR2 SVGIG (reference sequence). The V gene lost 4 bases and the J gene lost 1 base, with 8 bases spanning the gap. The CDR3 bases are TGTGCCTGGAAGGCGGGATCCTACGAGCAGTACTTC. Its translation: CAWKAGSYEQYF.

J is TRBJ1-2 and V is TRBV14; TRBD1 agrees at 7 bases. After removal of 4 bases from V and 5 bases from J, the junction contained 7 bases not matched to a gene. The CDR3 totals 14 residues. Germline V gene lookup returns CDR1 SGHDN and CDR2 FVKESK. This CDR3 reads CASSPRRGRYGYTF. Written as DNA, the CDR3 is TGTGCCAGCAGCCCCCGGAGGGGGCGTTATGGCTACACCTTC.

The rearrangement uses TRBV10-1 and TRBJ2-7; 9 bases line up with TRBD1. This CDR3 comprises 15 residues. The germline CDR1 and CDR2 sequences are WNHNN and SYGVQD (reference sequence). V shed 3 bases and J 6 bases; nucleotides not matched to a gene: 9. Here the CDR3 reads CASSDFQDRGGEQYF. As DNA, the CDR3 is TGCGCCAGCAGTGATTTCCAGGACAGGGGCGGCGAGCAGTACTTC.

The chain uses TRBV5-6 and TRBJ2-6; D uncertain. The CDR3 totals 15 residues. CDR1 is SGHDT and CDR2 is YYEEEE in the germline V gene. V lost 4 bases to trimming and J lost 0 bases, with 8 bases between them. The chain's CDR3 is CASSRRTSGANVLTF. In nucleotides, the CDR3 is TGTGCCAGCAGCCGTCGGACCTCTGGGGCCAACGTCCTGACTTTC.

The CDR3 protein is CASSLAGPIDDGYTF. CDR3 nucleotide sequence: TGCGCCAGCAGCTTGGCAGGTCCGATAGACGATGGCTACACCTTC. The chain employs TRBV5-1 and TRBJ1-2, with no clear D. The CDR3 runs to 15 residues. With 0 bases removed from V and 6 bases from J, the gap between germline ends came to 15 bases. Germline-derived CDR1 and CDR2 are SGHRS and YFSETQ.

This clone came up once. This chain uses TRBV29-1 with TRBJ2-2; unclear D gene. CDR1 and CDR2 from the germline V gene are SQVTM and ANQGSEA. This CDR3 is 14 amino acids long. V lost 4 bases and J 5 bases, leaving 14 bases between the germline ends. The CDR3 region has the DNA TGCAGCGTTGTTTCCCCGGTTGCGACCGGGGAGCTGTTTTTT. It encodes CSVVSPVATGELFF.

The chain uses TRBV11-2 and TRBJ2-2, with D maybe TRBD2 (5 bases). V lost 1 base and J 6 bases, leaving 9 bases between the germline ends. Germline V gives CDR1 SGHAT, CDR2 FQNNGV. The CDR3 sequence is 14 residues long. CDR3 in amino acids: CASSLVPSPGELFF. As DNA, the CDR3 is TGTGCCAGCAGCTTAGTTCCTAGCCCCGGGGAGCTGTTTTTT. Full variable domain (outside the CDR3, taken from reference TRBV11-2 and TRBJ2-2): EAGVAQSPRYKIIEKRQSVAFWCNPISGHATLYWYQQILGQGPKLLIQFQNNGVVDDSQLPKDRFSAERLKGVDSTLKIQPAKLEDSAVYLCASSLVPSPGELFFGEGSRLTVL.